This is a list of T cell receptor beta chains from one sample in a study of Graves' ophthalmopathy and Graves' hyperthyroidism. TCRdb fed the multiplex PCR reads into MiXCR, producing one record per CDR3 protein. The sample gives 230,000 or so distinct CDR3 sequences, around 50% of which show up once; 40% to 55% is in the top ten. The sample comprised peripheral blood. The source is an adult man with Graves' ophthalmopathy. Each CDR3 is given with its conserved first and last residue. The order of the fields is D gene, V gene, clone size, J gene, CDR3 protein, CDR3 DNA. The D gene is left open where the match is weak. Size is omitted from some rows. Given values are once, few, many or a class for expanded clones.

-	TRBV20-1	few	TRBJ2-7	CSARDRRFYEQYF	TGCAGTGCTAGAGATAGGCGGTTTTACGAGCAGTACTTC
-	TRBV24-1	once	TRBJ2-7	CATSDYTYEQYF	TGTGCCACCAGTGATTACACCTACGAGCAGTACTTC
-	TRBV7-3	few	TRBJ1-2	CASSLVAGDYGYTF	TGTGCCAGCAGCTTGGTAGCTGGCGACTATGGCTACACCTTC
TRBD2	TRBV24-1	few	TRBJ2-5	CATSDTSGQETQYF	TGTGCCACCAGTGATACTAGCGGACAAGAGACCCAGTACTTC
-	TRBV20-1	few	TRBJ1-4	CSAADSLNEKLFF	TGCAGTGCTGCGGACAGCCTTAATGAAAAACTGTTTTTT
TRBD2	TRBV5-1	-	TRBJ2-6	CAQSSGTRLSGANVLTF	TGCGCACAGAGCAGCGGGACTAGGCTCTCTGGGGCCAACGTCCTGACTTTC
TRBD1	TRBV12-3/TRBV12-4	few	TRBJ2-5	CASSYMTGGVGETQYF	TGTGCCAGCAGTTACATGACAGGGGGCGTAGGGGAGACCCAGTACTTC
-	TRBV10-3	-	TRBJ1-2	CAISEDRMARKGCTF	TGTGCCATCAGTGAGGACAGGATGGCTCGGAAAGGCTGCACCTTC
TRBD1	TRBV10-3	-	TRBJ1-4	CASSPRTGSREKLFF	TGTGCCAGCAGTCCGCGGACAGGGAGTCGGGAAAAACTGTTTTTT
-	TRBV7-2	many	TRBJ2-7	CASSLQVGNYEQYF	TGTGCCAGCAGCCTACAGGTGGGGAACTACGAGCAGTACTTC
-	TRBV6-5	-	TRBJ1-2	CASSYGVASGYTF	TGTGCCAGCAGTTACGGGGTGGCGTCGGGCTACACCTTC
TRBD1	TRBV15	-	TRBJ1-1	CATSRDRDRSTEAFF	TGTGCCACCAGCAGAGATAGGGACAGGAGCACTGAAGCTTTCTTT
-	TRBV12-3/TRBV12-4	-	TRBJ1-1	CASSVQEGGTEAFF	TGTGCCAGCTCTGTGCAGGAAGGGGGCACTGAAGCTTTCTTT
-	TRBV7-8	many	TRBJ1-5	CASSFGGGSNQPQHF	TGTGCCAGCAGCTTCGGGGGGGGGAGCAATCAGCCCCAGCATTTT
TRBD1	TRBV2	-	TRBJ1-5	CASSLIGGAEQPQHF	TGTGCCAGCAGTCTCATAGGGGGCGCAGAACAGCCCCAGCATTTT
TRBD1	TRBV10-3	-	TRBJ2-7	CAISGSAMGQLTYEQYF	TGTGCCATCAGTGGTTCGGCGATGGGACAGTTGACCTACGAGCAGTACTTC
-	TRBV9	-	TRBJ1-1	CASSLVGKSEAFF	TGTGCCAGCAGTTTAGTAGGGAAGTCTGAAGCTTTCTTT
-	TRBV2	-	TRBJ1-2	CASSEGQDYGYTF	TGTGCCAGCAGTGAGGGACAAGACTATGGCTACACCTTC
TRBD1	TRBV7-2	-	TRBJ2-7	CASRTGTGIYEQYF	TGTGCCAGCAGAACCGGGACAGGGATCTACGAGCAGTACTTC
-	TRBV12-3/TRBV12-4	few	TRBJ1-6	CASSLGAGVSPLHF	TGTGCCAGCAGTTTAGGGGCGGGGGTTTCACCCCTCCACTTT
-	TRBV7-9	few	TRBJ1-2	CASSLGLRYGYTF	TGTGCCAGCAGCTTAGGACTCCGATATGGCTACACCTTC
-	TRBV12-3/TRBV12-4	few	TRBJ1-3	CASSFVSGVNTIYF	TGTGCCAGCAGTTTCGTCTCAGGAGTCAACACCATATATTTT
-	TRBV5-5	-	TRBJ1-3	CASSLDQGRNTIYF	TGTGCCAGCAGCTTGGACCAGGGGAGAAACACCATATATTTT
-	TRBV24-1	many	TRBJ1-2	CATSDRMYYGYTF	TGTGCCACCAGTGATCGGATGTACTATGGCTACACCTTC
-	TRBV10-2	once	TRBJ2-7	CASKALTYEQYF	TGTGCCAGCAAGGCACTCACCTACGAGCAGTACTTC
-	TRBV12-3/TRBV12-4	-	TRBJ2-7	CASSPQGRGYEQYF	TGTGCCAGCAGTCCGCAGGGTCGTGGGTACGAGCAGTACTTC
-	TRBV12-3/TRBV12-4	-	TRBJ1-2	CASSFDQGYGYTF	TGTGCCAGCAGTTTTGACCAGGGGTATGGCTACACCTTC
-	TRBV2	many	TRBJ2-6	CATRSGANVLTF	TGTGCCACCCGCTCTGGGGCCAACGTCCTGACTTTC
-	TRBV10-2	-	TRBJ2-7	CASSEPTGEQYF	TGCGCCAGCAGTGAGCCGACGGGGGAGCAGTACTTC
-	TRBV2	few	TRBJ1-1	CASIGPLNTEAFF	TGTGCCAGCATTGGACCGTTGAACACTGAAGCTTTCTTT
-	TRBV7-2	many	TRBJ2-2	CASSSTGELFF	TGTGCCAGCAGCTCTACCGGGGAGCTGTTTTTT
TRBD1	TRBV11-1	few	TRBJ1-1	CASSWGTGNTEAFF	TGTGCCAGCAGCTGGGGGACAGGGAACACTGAAGCTTTCTTT
TRBD2	TRBV20-1	-	TRBJ2-5	CSAWTSGGSQYF	TGCAGTGCTTGGACTAGCGGGGGGTCCCAGTACTTC
-	TRBV6-1	-	TRBJ2-7	CASSVDSSSYEQYF	TGTGCCAGCAGTGTCGACTCGAGCTCCTACGAGCAGTACTTC
-	TRBV29-1	few	TRBJ1-2	CSVGHIYGYTF	TGCAGCGTTGGACACATCTATGGCTACACCTTC
-	TRBV28	-	TRBJ2-5	CASRPRGPPGTQYF	TGTGCCAGCAGACCCCGGGGGCCACCGGGGACCCAGTACTTC
TRBD2	TRBV2	-	TRBJ2-2	CASSRLAGDPNTGELFF	TGTGCCAGCAGTCGACTAGCGGGAGACCCGAACACCGGGGAGCTGTTTTTT
-	TRBV10-3	many	TRBJ1-2	CAITRLGDYGYTF	TGTGCCATCACCCGGTTAGGAGACTATGGCTACACCTTC
-	TRBV10-3	few	TRBJ1-1	CAISGHRASTEAFF	TGTGCCATCAGTGGCCACAGGGCCTCCACTGAAGCTTTCTTT
-	TRBV20-1	-	TRBJ1-1	CSARDLFRGYTEAFF	TGCAGTGCTAGAGACCTCTTCCGGGGATACACTGAAGCTTTCTTT
-	TRBV2	-	TRBJ2-2	CASRPLGMSGELFF	TGTGCCAGCAGACCGTTAGGGATGTCCGGGGAGCTGTTTTTT
TRBD2	TRBV29-1	once	TRBJ2-1	CSVDASGMRNEQFF	TGCAGCGTTGACGCTAGCGGGATGAGGAATGAGCAGTTCTTC
-	TRBV14	-	TRBJ1-1	CASSRLGADTFF	TGTGCCAGCAGCCGCTTGGGGGCTGATACTTTCTTT
TRBD2	TRBV4-2	-	TRBJ2-7	CASSPTSGLAEQYF	TGTGCCAGCAGCCCGACTAGCGGCCTGGCTGAGCAGTACTTC
-	TRBV7-9	-	TRBJ2-2	CASILNRDRNTGELFF	TGTGCCAGCATCCTGAACCGGGACCGGAACACCGGGGAGCTGTTTTTT
-	TRBV7-9	many	TRBJ1-2	CASSLNRDKDGYTF	TGTGCCAGCAGCTTAAACAGGGATAAGGATGGCTACACCTTC
-	TRBV10-3	-	TRBJ1-3	CASSESSAPGNTIYF	TGTGCCAGCAGTGAATCTTCCGCCCCTGGAAACACCATATATTTT
TRBD1	TRBV3-1	-	TRBJ1-1	CASSQTGGSTEAFF	TGTGCCAGCAGCCAAACAGGGGGCAGCACTGAAGCTTTCTTT
-	TRBV5-4	-	TRBJ2-3	CASSLVGSLGTDTQYF	TGTGCCAGCAGCTTGGTGGGTTCCCTGGGCACAGATACGCAGTATTTT
TRBD2	TRBV10-3	-	TRBJ2-7	CAISGGREKDNEQYF	TGTGCCATCAGTGGCGGGCGGGAGAAAGACAATGAGCAGTACTTC
TRBD1	TRBV5-1	-	TRBJ1-5	CASSLMQGDQPQHF	TGCGCCAGCAGCTTGATGCAGGGGGATCAGCCCCAGCATTTT
-	TRBV20-1	-	TRBJ1-1	CSATFGAAAFF	TGCAGTGCTACCTTCGGGGCTGCCGCTTTCTTT
-	TRBV7-9	-	TRBJ1-1	CASSLAGEHTEAFF	TGTGCCAGCAGCTTAGCAGGCGAGCACACTGAAGCTTTCTTT